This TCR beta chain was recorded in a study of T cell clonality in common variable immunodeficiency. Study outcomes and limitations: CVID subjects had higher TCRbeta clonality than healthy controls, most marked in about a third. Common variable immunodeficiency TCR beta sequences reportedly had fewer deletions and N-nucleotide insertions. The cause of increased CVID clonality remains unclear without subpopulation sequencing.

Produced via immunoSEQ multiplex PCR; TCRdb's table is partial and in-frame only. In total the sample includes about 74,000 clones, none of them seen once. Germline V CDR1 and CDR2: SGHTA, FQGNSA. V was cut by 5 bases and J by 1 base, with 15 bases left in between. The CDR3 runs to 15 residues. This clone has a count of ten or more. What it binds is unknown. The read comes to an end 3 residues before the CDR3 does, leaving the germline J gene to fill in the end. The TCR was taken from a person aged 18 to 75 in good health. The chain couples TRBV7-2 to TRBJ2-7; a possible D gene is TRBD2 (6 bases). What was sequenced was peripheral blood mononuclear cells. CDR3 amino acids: CASSPSGGLSYEQYF. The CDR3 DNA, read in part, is TGTGCCAGCAGCCCCTCCGGAGGGCTGTCCTACGAG. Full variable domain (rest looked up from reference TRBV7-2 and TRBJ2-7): GAGVSQSPSNKVTEKGKDVELRCDPISGHTALYWYRQSLGQGLEFLIYFQGNSAPDKSGLPSDRFSAERTGGSVSTLTIQRTQQEDSAVYLCASSPSGGLSYEQYFGPGTRLTVT.